This T cell receptor beta chain is drawn from a study of T cells after yellow fever vaccination. Study results and caveats: Abundant contaminating clonotypes from the bulk population could appear in FACS-sorted repertoires. The CD4 compartment and the CD8 compartment contained a small share of clonotypes in common.

This clonotype has just a few counts. Its antigen is unknown. TCRdb reanalysed the 5' RACE reads using MiXCR and keeps one entry per CDR3 protein. The top ten clones hold about 15% of a sample with around 590,000 distinct CDR3 sequences, roughly 12% of them seen once. Looked up from germline, CDR1 is MNHEY and CDR2 is SMNVEV (reference sequence). The V and J ends lost 0 bases and 8 bases respectively, with 10 bases between them. This CDR3 contains 13 residues. This receptor was obtained from a man aged 25 to 40 who received the YFV17D yellow fever vaccine. The material sequenced was PBMCs, taken on the day of the yellow fever booster vaccination. V and J are TRBV27 and TRBJ1-2, with D perhaps matching TRBD1 (5 bases). The CDR3 coding sequence is TGTGCCAGCAGTTTATCGCTGGGGGGGGGCTACACCTTC. Protein sequence: CASSLSLGGGYTF.